Given below is one TCR beta chain in context. As a fraction of the sample, this clonotype is medium-sized (0.01 to 0.1%). There is no known antigen for this receptor. Base-call qualities are not available, and no considerably larger clone is one nucleotide away. Ficoll-Paque density gradient centrifugation was the method used to isolate PBMCs. The sample originates from a study of T-cell memory formation after mild COVID-19 (dated by TCRdb to the early 2020s). For the wider study: TCR sequence clusters from the two donors were largely donor specific. The cohort was made up of two young adult volunteers, one female and one male, who were previously healthy. In a couple of donors, T-cell clones that expanded and contracted after mild COVID-19 were tracked by sequencing TCRalpha and TCRbeta repertoires over time. Points the paper makes about the study in general: Some responding clones were detected in pre-infection memory, suggesting pre-existing cross-reactive memory T cells joined the SARS-CoV-2 response. From day 15 to 85, contracting clones showed balanced CD4/CD8 phenotypes, whereas a second wave of clones that expanded from day 15 to 37 leaned towards CD4+. Contracting CD4+ clones were found mainly in CM and EM memory subsets, while CD8+ clones were enriched in EMRA. The study covered only a couple of mild cases, and larger cohorts including severe cases with pre-infection samples were considered necessary. SARS-CoV-2 specificity of the second-wave clones peaking on day 37 was not confirmed.

In the germline V gene (reference sequence), CDR1 corresponds to SEHNR and CDR2 to FQNEAQ. The CDR3 has 14 amino acids, counting the end cysteine and phenylalanine. The kept DNA is CDR3 alone, 42 bases in frame from the first base. The V end gives up 1 base and the J end 4 bases, leaving 4 bases in the junction not matched to a gene. The sequencing machine was an Illumina NovaSeq 6000. cDNA libraries for TCRalpha and TCRbeta were prepared by 5'RACE using constant-segment primers, with sample barcodes and unique molecular identifiers added. Trizol reagent was used to extract RNA from every sample. Libraries were amplified in two PCR steps, with a second sample barcode and Illumina TruSeq adapters added in the second step. Sequencing of the libraries was done on an Illumina NovaSeq, producing 2 x 150 bp paired-end reads. Per the authors' processing: Reads were demultiplexed and collapsed into UMI-guided consensus sequences with migec v1.2.7. Using mixcr v2.1.11, UMI consensuses were aligned to TRA and TRB V and J templates and then assembled into clonotypes. Clonotypes were classified as expanded or contracted when called significant by both edgeR and NoisET, with noise models trained on biological replicates. For edgeR calls, the thresholds were a false discovery rate-adjusted p below 0.01 and a log2 fold-change of 1. As an exploratory analysis of dynamics, max-normalized trajectories of the 1000 most abundant clonotypes were examined by PCA with hierarchical clustering. Separately sequenced CD4+ and CD8+ repertoires were used to assign a CD4 or CD8 phenotype to each responding clone. TCRdb reprocessing: public reads trimmed at Q25 with fastp, clones called with MiXCR, in-frame beta chains kept. Merged by CDR3 protein, the rows form single entries marked with the most common genes and DNA. None of the V and J calls come from the authors' own analysis; TCRdb made them. Counted in this sample were some 410,000 distinct CDR3 sequences; around a quarter of them appeared once. Roughly 14% of the sample lies in the top ten.

The chain links TRBV7-9 with TRBJ2-7; the junction holds 7 bases that match TRBD2. The receptor's source is an adult woman who had mild COVID-19 (a few samples of this study predate the infection). The sample titles of this study are shuffled in the database, so cell type and time point are left out; the donor was told from shared clones. The sequenced sample was PBMCs or a T cell subset sorted from them (not recorded which). The nucleotide sequence reads as follows: TGTGCCAGCAGCTTAGAGGGCGGGAGTTACGAGCAGTACTTC. The translation is CASSLEGGSYEQYF.